This record concerns one TCR beta chain sequence. Its antigen is unknown. Primers for the PCR totalled 60 Vbeta and 13 Jbeta. Libraries were prepared by immunoSEQ multiplex PCR; TCRdb keeps only in-frame clonotypes and omits some of them. This sample carries tens of thousands of clones, with roughly 6% going to the ten biggest clones. This sample is drawn from a study of cytomegalovirus exposure and HLA in healthy donors. Regarding the study as a whole: Later genetic work tied a missense DCLRE1C variant to beta-chain V and J trimming.

The germline V gene encodes CDR1 SGDLS and CDR2 YYNGEE. This CDR3 has 15 amino acids. V lost 4 bases to trimming and J lost 6 bases; unmatched junction nucleotides: 7. The J gene is TRBJ2-3, the V gene TRBV9, with 11 bases identical to TRBD2. Material for sequencing was PBMCs. This clonotype was obtained from a man aged 30 to 45 in good health and CMV-seronegative. Written as DNA, the CDR3 is TGTGCCAGCAGCTTTACTAGCGGGGGAGGGGATACGCAGTATTTT. Protein product: CASSFTSGGGDTQYF.